This TCR beta chain appears in the sequencing data of a study of cytomegalovirus exposure and HLA in healthy donors. 60 Vbeta and 13 Jbeta primers were used in PCR. TCRdb's table, derived via immunoSEQ multiplex PCR, lists solely in-frame clones and lacks some. The sample consists of about 82,000 clones, around 77% of them appearing once. This clone was observed a few times. Its antigen is not known. Study-level points and caveats: Later analysis identified a missense DCLRE1C variant that was linked to TCR beta V- and J-gene trimming.

Germline V gives CDR1 MGHRA, CDR2 YSYEKL. V lost 3 bases, J lost 6 bases, and 12 bases lay in between. CDR3 length: 14 amino acids. The chain joins TRBV4-1 to TRBJ2-1; maybe TRBD1 (6 bases). This sequence originates from a man in his fifties or sixties in good health and CMV-seronegative. Sequenced sample: PBMCs. CDR3: CASSHEDRPNEQFF. The CDR3 DNA reads as TGCGCCAGCAGCCACGAAGACAGGCCCAATGAGCAGTTCTTC.